Listed below are T cell receptor beta chains from one sample, sequenced in a study of T cells in Graves' hyperthyroidism and ophthalmopathy. Each CDR3 protein gets one entry after TCRdb re-called the multiplex PCR reads with MiXCR. The sample contains over 150,000 distinct CDR3 sequences, about 15% of which appear only once. Specimen: blood. These receptors were taken from a woman in her 50s with Graves' hyperthyroidism. The CDR3 runs from the conserved cysteine through the conserved F or W. The D gene is left open where the match is weak. Expanded clones get a size class; other rows say once, few or many, or leave the size out.

TRBJ2-7 | TRBD2 | TRBV7-2 | few | 18 | TGTGCCAGCAGCCCCAGAGGGGGGGGGGCGGGAGGTATCTACGAGCAGTACTTC | CASSPRGGGAGGIYEQYF
TRBJ2-1 | TRBD2 | TRBV20-1 | many | 16 | TGCAGTGCTAGAGATCTCAGACTAGCGGGACCCACTGAGCAGTTCTTC | CSARDLRLAGPTEQFF
TRBJ1-5 | TRBD1 | TRBV6-1 | many | 18 | TGTGCCAGCAGTGATTTGCCACAAGGAGGGACAGACAATCAGCCCCAGCATTTT | CASSDLPQGGTDNQPQHF
TRBJ2-3 | TRBD1 | TRBV30 | NA | 13 | TGTGCCTGGATAGGACAGGGAACAGATACGCAGTATTTT | CAWIGQGTDTQYF
TRBJ1-2 | TRBD1 | TRBV12-3/TRBV12-4 | few | 13 | TGTGCCAGCAGACAGGGGAGGGCTTATGGCTACACCTTC | CASRQGRAYGYTF
TRBJ1-2 | NA | TRBV3-1 | many | 13 | TGTGCCAGCAAGGAGACAGGAGCCTATGGCTACACCTTC | CASKETGAYGYTF
TRBJ2-1 | TRBD2 | TRBV2 | NA | 17 | TGTGCCAGCAAGGGGACTAGCGGGAGGAGTCCCTACAATGAGCAGTTCTTC | CASKGTSGRSPYNEQFF
TRBJ2-7 | NA | TRBV6-1 | many | 12 | TGTGCCAGTGGGACAACCTCCTACGAGCAGTACTTC | CASGTTSYEQYF
TRBJ1-5 | NA | TRBV12-3/TRBV12-4 | NA | 14 | TGTGCCAGCAGTCCGTACAGGGTTGATCAGCCCCAGCATTTT | CASSPYRVDQPQHF
TRBJ2-3 | NA | TRBV5-6 | NA | 14 | TGTGCCAGCAGCTACACGCCGGACACAGATACGCAGTATTTT | CASSYTPDTDTQYF
TRBJ2-5 | NA | TRBV4-1 | few | 17 | TGCGCCAGCAGCCAAGATCCGCGGGGCAGAGGGGGAGAGACCCAGTACTTC | CASSQDPRGRGGETQYF
TRBJ2-1 | NA | TRBV11-3 | many | 11 | TGTGCCAGCAGCGGGATCAATGAGCAGTTCTTC | CASSGINEQFF
TRBJ1-2 | NA | TRBV5-1 | NA | 17 | TGCGCCAGCAGCTTGGCGGCGGATTTGGGATATAACTATGGCTACACCTTC | CASSLAADLGYNYGYTF
TRBJ1-1 | NA | TRBV5-4 | many | 14 | TGTGCCAGCAGCCCGGGACCCAGCCAGACTGAAGCTTTCTTT | CASSPGPSQTEAFF
TRBJ2-4 | TRBD2 | TRBV12-3/TRBV12-4 | NA | 16 | TGTGCCAGCAGTTTTCTTACTAGCGGGGGAAAAAACATTCAGTACTTC | CASSFLTSGGKNIQYF